The 14 T cell receptor beta chains below come from one sample, sequenced in a study of neurological immune-mediated disorders. TCRdb ran MiXCR on the 5' RACE reads and lists one entry per CDR3 protein. The table lists fewer than 40,000 distinct CDR3 sequences, about 4.8% of them singletons, with roughly 23% in the top ten. The sample was PBMCs. These TCRs come from a man between 18 and 29 years old in good health.

The sample holds many counts of this clonotype. The J gene is TRBJ2-3, the V gene TRBV24-1, with 15 bases identical to TRBD2. Germline CDR1 and CDR2: KGHDR and SFDVKD. V lost 2 bases to trimming and J lost 4 bases; unmatched junction nucleotides: 9. The CDR3 consists of 19 residues. As DNA, the CDR3 is TGTGCCACCAGTGATTCGGGACTAGCGGGGGGTGGTTTGGCAGATACGCAGTATTTT. Its translation: CATSDSGLAGGGLADTQYF.

This clonotype was counted ten times or more. V gene TRBV25-1 combines with J gene TRBJ1-5, with no clear D. Looked up from germline, CDR1 is MGHDK and CDR2 is SYGVNS. Trimming took 1 base from V and 5 from J, leaving 3 bases between them. CDR3 length: 12 residues. The CDR3 protein is CASSEWDQPQHF. The CDR3 DNA is TGTGCCAGCAGTGAATGGGATCAGCCCCAGCATTTT.

This clonotype was picked up many times. The chain links TRBV20-1 to TRBJ1-2, with a weak D call TRBD1 (6 bases). The CDR3 contains 11 residues. V lost 6 bases and J 8 bases, leaving 13 bases between the germline ends. Germline CDR1 DFQATT, CDR2 SNEGSKA (reference sequence). CDR3 residues: CSAGGAWGYTF. CDR3 in DNA: TGCAGTGCCGGGGGGGCCTGGGGCTACACCTTC.

This clonotype showed up many times. V usage is TRBV20-1 and J usage is TRBJ2-7; no clear D. Germline assignment: CDR1 DFQATT and CDR2 SNEGSKA (reference sequence). The CDR3 length is 14 residues. Deletions cut 4 bases from V and 6 bases from J, with 19 bases between. CDR3 sequence reads: CSAIRRLSSSEQYF. In nucleotides, the CDR3 is TGCAGTGCTATACGCCGGTTGTCGAGCTCCGAGCAGTACTTC.

This clonotype was seen many times. The genes are TRBV20-1 and TRBJ1-6; D might be TRBD1 (5 bases). This CDR3 spans 11 amino acids. Trimming pared 5 bases from V and 13 bases from J, leaving 12 bases between. Germline V gene sequence: CDR1 DFQATT, CDR2 SNEGSKA (reference sequence). The CDR3 bases are TGCAGTGCTGGGGACGGGTTTCCCCTCCACTTT. As protein: CSAGDGFPLHF.

This clonotype was seen repeatedly, ten times or more. This chain joins TRBV19 and TRBJ2-2, with no clear D. Germline V CDR1 and CDR2: LNHDA, SQIVND (reference sequence). This CDR3 is 12 amino acids long. The ends were cut back, 5 bases at V and 5 bases at J, with 6 bases in the middle. The CDR3 nucleotides are TGTGCCAGTAGTCAAGGGACCGGGGAGCTGTTTTTT. It translates to CASSQGTGELFF.

This clonotype was detected many times. The genes are TRBV20-1 and TRBJ1-1; TRBD1 aligns across 7 bases. Germline loops: CDR1 DFQATT, CDR2 SNEGSKA (reference sequence). J was trimmed by 7 bases and V by 1 base; bases with no gene match: 6. The CDR3 contains 13 residues. The CDR3: CSARGRQGFEAFF. The CDR3 bases are TGCAGTGCTAGAGGGAGACAGGGCTTTGAAGCTTTCTTT.

This clonotype was observed at least ten times. This chain connects TRBV7-2 to TRBJ1-2, with 8 bases matching TRBD1. The V gene's germline CDR1 is SGHTA and CDR2 FQGNSA. The CDR3 covers 13 residues. With V trimmed by 4 bases and J by 9 bases, 7 bases remained unmatched. The DNA for the CDR3 is TGTGCCAGCAGCTCAGGACAGGGCTCAAGCTACACCTTC. Amino acid sequence: CASSSGQGSSYTF.

This clonotype was seen repeatedly, ten times or more. The chain recombines TRBV5-6 with TRBJ2-3, with D uncertain. The CDR3 spans 11 residues. Germline V gene sequence: CDR1 SGHDT, CDR2 YYEEEE. With 2 bases removed from V and 3 bases from J, the gap between germline ends came to 1 base. The CDR3 loop is CASSFTDTQYF. The CDR3 nucleotides read TGTGCCAGCAGCTTTACAGATACGCAGTATTTT.

The table lists this clonotype with many counts. This sequence joins TRBV12-3 or TRBV12-4 and TRBJ1-2; TRBD1 aligns across 9 bases. This CDR3 is built from 16 residues. The V gene end was trimmed by 5 bases and the J gene end by 6 bases; junction bases not matched to a gene: 13. The DNA for the CDR3 is TGTGCCAGCAGTCTAACAGGGGGCGCGATTGCCCATGGCTACACCTTC. This gives the protein CASSLTGGAIAHGYTF.

This sequence joins TRBV5-4 and TRBJ2-5; the D gene is possibly TRBD2 (7 bases). The CDR3 length is 16 residues. Germline lookup yields CDR1 SGHNT and CDR2 YYREEE (reference sequence). V gave up 0 bases and J gave up 7 bases, with 19 bases separating them. The CDR3 loop reads CASSLASAGGAGTQYF. The CDR3 DNA reads TGTGCCAGCAGCTTGGCCTCGGCTGGGGGGGCCGGGACCCAGTACTTC.

This clonotype was counted at least ten times. The rearrangement links TRBV7-2 to TRBJ1-2; D gene unclear. The ends were cut back, 2 bases at V and 0 bases at J, with 13 bases in the middle. Germline V gene lookup returns CDR1 SGHTA and CDR2 FQGNSA. This CDR3 has 16 residues. Written as DNA, the CDR3 is TGTGCCAGCAGCTTATCTGTGACACTAACTAACTATGGCTACACCTTC. This gives the protein CASSLSVTLTNYGYTF.

The table lists this clonotype with many counts. This chain connects TRBV7-2 to TRBJ1-1, with TRBD1 as a possible D gene (5 bases). V was clipped by 3 bases and J by 0 bases, with 11 bases between them. CDR3 length: 15 amino acids. Germline lookup yields CDR1 SGHTA and CDR2 FQGNSA. The CDR3 region is CASSLAGTLNTEAFF. The CDR3 nucleotides are TGTGCCAGCAGCTTGGCCGGGACTCTGAACACTGAAGCTTTCTTT.

This clonotype has ten or more counts. For the CDR3, the DNA is TGTGCCAGCAGCTCCCGGGACAGAGAGAGCACAGATACGCAGTATTTT. This translates into CASSSRDRESTDTQYF. This sequence joins TRBV5-5 and TRBJ2-3; 7 positions match TRBD1. Germline assignment: CDR1 SGHKS and CDR2 YYEKEE (reference sequence). V shed 3 bases, J shed 0 bases, and the junction held 7 bases outside the gene matches. The CDR3 contains 16 residues.